These 9 T cell receptor beta chains came from one sample sequenced in a study of T cell responses to AZD1222 COVID-19 vaccine. The method was immunoSEQ multiplex PCR; TCRdb's version includes in-frame clones alone and lacks a portion of them. The sample contains tens of thousands of clones, around nine tenths of which appear only once. The source material was peripheral blood, sampled on day 0 of AZD1222 vaccination. The receptor source for this set is an adult in good health.

This chain connects TRBV11-2 to TRBJ1-3, with unresolved D. Germline CDR1 and CDR2: SGHAT and FQNNGV. The V end lost 5 bases, the J end lost 1 base, and 12 bases lay between the germline ends. The CDR3 spans 15 residues. The CDR3 sequence is CASSADGGSGNTIYF. The CDR3, as DNA: TGTGCCAGCAGCGCGGACGGCGGTTCTGGAAACACCATATATTTT.

The chain combines TRBV4-2 with TRBJ2-7, with 15 nucleotides matching TRBD2. This CDR3 contains 16 residues. Trimming cost V 4 bases and J 3 bases; bases outside gene matches: 4. Germline CDR1 reads LGHNA; CDR2 reads YNFKEQ. This chain's CDR3 is CASSPLGLAGGYEQYF. CDR3 DNA: TGTGCCAGCAGCCCTTTGGGACTAGCGGGAGGCTACGAGCAGTACTTC.

The V gene is TRBV6-4, the J gene TRBJ1-5; D perhaps matches TRBD1 (5 bases). Germline V gives CDR1 MRHNA, CDR2 SNTAGT. V was cut by 2 bases and J by 2 bases, with 7 bases left in between. The CDR3 is made up of 14 amino acids. CDR3 amino acids: CASSDGGRNQPQHF. The CDR3 nucleotides are TGTGCCAGCAGTGACGGGGGTCGCAATCAGCCCCAGCATTTT.

The V and J genes are TRBV27 and TRBJ1-1, with 8 bases that match TRBD1. The V gene's germline CDR1 is MNHEY and CDR2 SMNVEV (reference sequence). CDR3 length: 13 amino acids. V shed 5 bases and J 11 bases; nucleotides not matched to a gene: 10. CDR3 loop: CASSPQTGVRAFF. CDR3 sequence (DNA): TGTGCCAGCAGTCCTCAGACAGGGGTCCGGGCTTTCTTT.

This chain uses TRBV4-2 with TRBJ2-7, with 9 positions matching TRBD2. The CDR3 has 17 residues. The V and J ends lost 4 bases and 0 bases, in that order; junction bases with no gene match: 10. Germline V gene lookup returns CDR1 LGHNA and CDR2 YNFKEQ. CDR3: CASSRDVAGGPSYEQYF. The CDR3 DNA reads as TGTGCCAGCAGCCGAGATGTGGCGGGAGGGCCCTCCTACGAGCAGTACTTC.

The chain uses TRBV12-3 or TRBV12-4 and TRBJ2-1; D possibly matches TRBD1 or TRBD2 (5 bases each). Between the trimmed V and J ends, which lost 3 bases and 10 bases, there was a span of 13 bases. This CDR3 is 13 amino acids long. The CDR3 nucleotides are TGTGCCAGCAGTTTCCGGGGCAGGGCCGAGCAGTTCTTC. Translated: CASSFRGRAEQFF.

The chain is built from TRBV19 and TRBJ2-6, with D perhaps given as TRBD1 or TRBD2 (5 bases each). The CDR3 covers 15 residues. V lost 7 bases, J lost 0 bases, and 10 bases lay in between. CDR1 is LNHDA and CDR2 is SQIVND in the germline V gene (reference sequence). DNA for the CDR3: TGTGCCAGTAAACCGGGGCCCTCTGGGGCCAACGTCCTGACTTTC. This encodes CASKPGPSGANVLTF.

J is TRBJ2-7 and V is TRBV19; the D is unclear. Germline lookup yields CDR1 LNHDA and CDR2 SQIVND (reference sequence). The CDR3 has 13 amino acids. V was cut by 11 bases and J by 0 bases, with 14 bases left in between. CDR3 sequence (DNA): TGTGCCGTCGGGCCGGCTAGCTCCTACGAGCAGTACTTC. Its protein is CAVGPASSYEQYF.

The V and J genes are TRBV27 and TRBJ2-7; 8 positions match TRBD2. Trimming removed 6 bases from V and 4 bases from J; junction bases left unmatched: 5. Germline V gene sequence: CDR1 MNHEY, CDR2 SMNVEV (reference sequence). This CDR3 comprises 13 residues. The CDR3 DNA sequence: TGTGCCAGCAGCCCGGGGGGGGCTTACGAGCAGTACTTC. Its translation is CASSPGGAYEQYF.